This paragraph reports one T cell receptor beta chain. The table came from immunoSEQ multiplex PCR; TCRdb's copy has only in-frame clones and leaves some out. The repertoire holds approximately 200,000 clones, with approximately 90% as singletons. This sample was included in a study of blood T cell repertoires in COVID-19. Turning to the study itself: The samples span acute and convalescent COVID-19 from the United States, Italy and Spain.

Germline V gene sequence: CDR1 SGHTA, CDR2 FQGNSA. V lost 4 bases and J 4 bases, leaving 12 bases between the germline ends. This CDR3 has 14 amino acids. Specimen: peripheral blood. This receptor was identified in a man in his sixties who had recovered from COVID-19. The J gene is TRBJ2-3, the V gene TRBV7-2; D unclear. The CDR3 coding sequence is TGTGCCAGCAGCTCCCGGAGCCTCGCAGATACGCAGTATTTT. The encoded protein is CASSSRSLADTQYF.